These 15 T cell receptor beta chains were sequenced from one sample in a study of blood T cell repertoires in COVID-19. This table comes from immunoSEQ multiplex PCR, and its TCRdb copy is limited to in-frame clones, with some not included. The data show about 260,000 clones, about 82% seen once. The sample taken for sequencing was PBMCs or T cells enriched from blood (not recorded which). Source of these receptors: a woman aged 45-60 years who had recovered from COVID-19.

This chain connects TRBV28 to TRBJ2-1, with D perhaps matching TRBD2 (5 bases). Germline V gene lookup returns CDR1 MDHEN and CDR2 SYDVKM. The CDR3 totals 14 residues. V lost 7 bases and J lost 0, with 10 bases in between. DNA of the CDR3: TGTGCCAGCATTCTCCGGGGCTCCTACAATGAGCAGTTCTTC. It yields the protein CASILRGSYNEQFF. The full variable domain, rest sourced from reference TRBV28 and TRBJ2-1, is DVKVTQSSRYLVKRTGEKVFLECVQDMDHENMFWYRQDPGLGLRLIYFSYDVKMKEKGDIPEGYSVSREKKERFSLILESASTNQTSMYLCASILRGSYNEQFFGPGTRLTVL.

This clone was observed once. This chain connects TRBV5-4 to TRBJ2-5; TRBD2 matches at 10 bases. V gave up 4 bases and J gave up 3 bases; unmatched junction bases: 3. The CDR3 totals 14 residues. CDR1 SGHNT and CDR2 YYREEE come from the germline V gene (reference sequence). DNA of the CDR3: TGTGCCAGCAGCACCGGGACTAGCGAAGAGACCCAGTACTTC. It is translated as CASSTGTSEETQYF.

This clone was recorded once. J is TRBJ2-5 and V is TRBV9; D is possibly TRBD1 (6 bases). Germline CDR1 reads SGDLS; CDR2 reads YYNGEE. CDR3 length equals 15 residues. With 5 bases removed from V and 2 bases from J, the gap between germline ends came to 16 bases. The CDR3: CASSRGGHLQETQYF. The CDR3 DNA sequence: TGTGCCAGCAGTCGTGGGGGACACCTTCAAGAGACCCAGTACTTC.

This clone was seen many times. The J gene is TRBJ2-7, the V gene TRBV28; D is perhaps TRBD1 (6 bases). From germline, CDR1 is MDHEN and CDR2 SYDVKM. The V gene lost 2 bases and the J gene lost 8 bases, with 10 bases spanning the gap. The CDR3 loop spans 12 amino acids. CDR3 coding DNA: TGTGCCAGCAGTTTACTTCAGGGGAAGCAGTACTTC. Translating gives CASSLLQGKQYF. Drawing the rest from reference TRBV28 and TRBJ2-7, the complete variable domain is DVKVTQSSRYLVKRTGEKVFLECVQDMDHENMFWYRQDPGLGLRLIYFSYDVKMKEKGDIPEGYSVSREKKERFSLILESASTNQTSMYLCASSLLQGKQYFGPGTRLTVT.

This clone occurred once. The V call is TRBV7-2, the J call TRBJ1-5; D is unresolved. Germline values: CDR1 SGHTA, CDR2 FQGNSA. CDR3 length: 13 amino acids. V gave up 1 base and J gave up 6 bases, with 7 bases separating them. CDR3 sequence: CASSLDGAQPQHF. Here the CDR3 DNA reads TGTGCCAGCAGCTTAGATGGAGCTCAGCCCCAGCATTTT.

This clone was seen just once. Other DNA sequences in this specimen translate into the identical CDR3. The genes are TRBV5-4 and TRBJ1-2; D gene uncertain. Germline CDR1 SGHNT, CDR2 YYREEE (reference sequence). The CDR3 runs 13 residues. V lost 0 bases and J 1 base, leaving 4 bases between the germline ends. CDR3 DNA sequence: TGTGCCAGCAGCTTGGATAGTAACTATGGCTACACCTTC. Its protein is CASSLDSNYGYTF. The full variable domain, rest sourced from reference TRBV5-4 and TRBJ1-2, is ETGVTQSPTHLIKTRGQQVTLRCSSQSGHNTVSWYQQALGQGPQFIFQYYREEENGRGNFPPRFSGLQFPNYSSELNVNALELDDSALYLCASSLDSNYGYTFGSGTRLTVV.

The V gene is TRBV3-1 (or the pseudogene TRBV3-2), the J gene TRBJ2-3; 7 bases are a match to TRBD2. CDR1 and CDR2 (germline): LGHDT, YNNKEL (reference sequence). With 1 base clipped from V and 1 base from J, the junction kept 2 bases outside the gene matches. This CDR3 is built from 15 residues. The CDR3 DNA follows: TGTGCCAGCAGCCAAGGACTAGCAGGCACAGATACGCAGTATTTT. This encodes CASSQGLAGTDTQYF.

The gene calls are TRBV14 and TRBJ2-7, with TRBD1 identical over 8 bases. Germline V gene lookup returns CDR1 SGHDN and CDR2 FVKESK. The CDR3 spans 15 residues. J lost 2 bases, V lost 4 bases, and 7 bases had no gene match. DNA for the CDR3: TGTGCCAGCAGCCCACTGGGGACAGGCCCCTACGAGCAGTACTTC. Its translation is CASSPLGTGPYEQYF. Full variable domain (outside the CDR3, taken from reference TRBV14 and TRBJ2-7): EAGVTQFPSHSVIEKGQTVTLRCDPISGHDNLYWYRRVMGKEIKFLLHFVKESKQDESGMPNNRFLAERTGGTYSTLKVQPAELEDSGVYFCASSPLGTGPYEQYFGPGTRLTVT.

V and J are TRBV2 and TRBJ1-6; D is perhaps TRBD1 (5 bases). Germline V CDR1 and CDR2: SNHLY, FYNNEI. The CDR3 sequence is 16 residues long. V was trimmed by 8 bases and J by 0 bases, leaving 14 bases between them. This CDR3 is CASAERGGSYNSPLHF. The DNA for the CDR3 is TGTGCCAGCGCTGAGAGGGGAGGCTCCTATAATTCACCCCTCCACTTT. Full variable domain (missing parts from reference TRBV2 and TRBJ1-6): EPEVTQTPSHQVTQMGQEVILRCVPISNHLYFYWYRQILGQKVEFLVSFYNNEISEKSEIFDDQFSVERPDGSNFTLKIRSTKLEDSAMYFCASAERGGSYNSPLHFGNGTRLTVT.

V is TRBV27 and J is TRBJ1-1; 7 positions agree with TRBD1. In germline, CDR1 is MNHEY, CDR2 SMNVEV (reference sequence). Losses at the gene ends were 5 bases for V and 5 bases for J; bases not matched to a gene: 8. The length of the CDR3 is 14 residues. CDR3 residues: CASSAYRGGTEAFF. CDR3 in DNA: TGTGCCAGCAGTGCCTACAGGGGTGGTACTGAAGCTTTCTTT.

The J gene is TRBJ2-1, the V gene TRBV7-6; 10 nucleotides align to TRBD2. From germline, CDR1 is SGHVS and CDR2 FNYEAQ. The trim removed 0 bases at V and 5 bases at J, leaving 10 bases unmatched. This CDR3 is built from 18 residues. The CDR3 DNA follows: TGTGCCAGCAGCTTAGCCCCACTCCTAGCGGGGGACAACAATGAGCAGTTCTTC. Its translation is CASSLAPLLAGDNNEQFF.

The rearrangement joins TRBV7-2 to TRBJ2-1; 7 bases agree with TRBD2. CDR3 length: 15 residues. With 3 bases clipped from V and 9 bases from J, the junction kept 11 bases outside the gene matches. Looked up from germline, CDR1 is SGHTA and CDR2 is FQGNSA. This CDR3 is CASSLGGSGAAEQFF. Here the CDR3 DNA reads TGTGCCAGCAGCTTGGGCGGGAGCGGGGCGGCTGAGCAGTTCTTC.

The table lists this clone with a count of one. V usage is TRBV13 and J usage is TRBJ2-7; possible D gene TRBD2, 5 bases. Germline V CDR1 and CDR2: PRHDT, FYEKMQ (reference sequence). Trimming shortened V by 3 bases and J by 0 bases, and 9 bases separated the two germline ends. The CDR3 totals 14 residues. The CDR3 bases are TGTGCCAGCAGCTTTACGGACTTCTCCTACGAGCAGTACTTC. Encoded protein: CASSFTDFSYEQYF.

This clone is a singleton in its sample. V and J are TRBV7-2 and TRBJ1-3; unclear D gene. Germline CDR1 and CDR2: SGHTA and FQGNSA. V lost 8 bases and J lost 0, with 17 bases in between. CDR3 size: 16 residues. The CDR3 DNA follows: TGTGCCAGCTCGAATATTTGGGCAAGCTCTGGAAACACCATATATTTT. Translating gives CASSNIWASSGNTIYF. Combining the CDR3 with reference TRBV7-2 and TRBJ1-3 gives the whole variable domain GAGVSQSPSNKVTEKGKDVELRCDPISGHTALYWYRQSLGQGLEFLIYFQGNSAPDKSGLPSDRFSAERTGGSVSTLTIQRTQQEDSAVYLCASSNIWASSGNTIYFGEGSWLTVV.

J is TRBJ1-5 and V is TRBV28; 7 nucleotides agree with TRBD1. The V and J ends lost 8 bases and 9 bases, in that order; junction bases with no gene match: 7. The CDR3 contains 12 residues. Germline V CDR1 and CDR2: MDHEN, SYDVKM. CDR3 DNA sequence: TGTGCCAGCTCAAAGAGGGACAGGCCCCAGCATTTT. Encoded protein: CASSKRDRPQHF.